This T cell receptor (beta chain) appears in the sequencing data of a study of vaccination and CD4 T cells after COVID-19. About the study: Post-COVID draws followed diagnosis by a median approximately 100 days (range 35 to 161). General study points: Of the reactive clones in convalescent patients, a median about 90% showed up only post-vaccination.

Germline CDR1 is MNHEY and CDR2 is SMNVEV (reference sequence). The CDR3 is 12 residues long. The V gene lost 4 bases and the J gene lost 6 bases, with 8 bases spanning the gap. In its sample, this clonotype was seen a few times. Its antigen remains unidentified. Once obtained from cultured CD4+ T cells, the DNA was sequenced using the Oncomine TCR Beta short-read assay. MiXCR, applied by TCRdb to the PCR reads, yields one record per CDR3 protein. The data hold about 16,000 distinct CDR3 sequences, with roughly 54% observed a single time. The treatment was: approximately nine-day PBMC culture with coronavirus spike peptide pools or control peptides (ViraFEST assay).

The receptor was derived from a human donor who had recovered from COVID-19. The chain employs TRBV27 and TRBJ2-3; unclear D gene. The sequencing here drew on CD4+ T cells from blood, cultured in vitro, taken before SARS-CoV-2 vaccination. The CDR3 spells CASSSTSDTQYF. CDR3 sequence (DNA): TGTGCCAGCAGTTCGACATCGGATACGCAGTATTTT.